Listed below are T cell receptor beta chains from one sample, sequenced in a study of cytomegalovirus exposure and HLA in healthy donors. Data came from immunoSEQ multiplex PCR; TCRdb stores just in-frame clones and leaves some out. The sample includes about 160,000 clones, roughly four fifths of them seen just once. The sample taken for sequencing was PBMCs. Receptors originate from a woman between 45 and 65 years old in good health and CMV-seropositive. The CDR3 runs from the conserved cysteine through the conserved F or W. A D gene is named only where the DNA matches it firmly. Part of the rows lack a size; the others show once, few, many or a class for expanded clones.

>TRBJ1-2|once|TRBV9|-
CASSIQGNYGYTF
TGTGCCAGCAGCATACAGGGCAACTATGGCTACACCTTC
>TRBJ1-1|once|TRBV5-4|-
CASSFQMNTEAFF
TGTGCCAGCAGCTTCCAGATGAACACTGAAGCTTTCTTT
>TRBJ2-2|-|TRBV30|-
CAWKEATTNTGELFF
TGTGCCTGGAAGGAGGCAACTACGAACACCGGGGAGCTGTTTTTT
>TRBJ2-1|once|TRBV6-6|TRBD1
CASVRDRYYNEQFF
TGTGCCAGCGTGCGGGACAGGTACTACAATGAGCAGTTCTTC
>TRBJ1-5|-|TRBV2|-
CASSEEYPREGGQPQHF
TGTGCCAGCAGTGAAGAGTATCCGAGGGAAGGTGGCCAGCCCCAGCATTTT
>TRBJ1-3|once|TRBV29-1|TRBD1
CSVAIPPGQGAGNTIYF
TGCAGCGTTGCCATACCGCCCGGACAGGGAGCTGGAAACACCATATATTTT
>TRBJ2-5|-|TRBV5-1|-
CASSATGKETQYF
TGCGCCAGCAGTGCGACGGGGAAAGAGACCCAGTACTTC
>TRBJ2-7|-|TRBV5-4|TRBD2
CASSGDSGFGEQYF
TGTGCCAGCAGCGGGGATAGCGGGTTCGGCGAGCAGTACTTC
>TRBJ2-4|-|TRBV19|TRBD2
CASSISLAGATAKNIQYF
TGTGCCAGTAGTATATCCCTAGCGGGGGCCACGGCCAAAAACATTCAGTACTTC
>TRBJ2-7|-|TRBV5-1|TRBD2
CASSLDPSGEQYF
TGCGCCAGCAGCTTGGATCCTAGCGGCGAGCAGTACTTC
>TRBJ2-3|-|TRBV19|TRBD2
CASSVSSGADTQYF
TGTGCCAGTAGTGTGTCTAGCGGAGCAGATACGCAGTATTTT
>TRBJ2-5|-|TRBV19|TRBD2
CASSPGLAGTQYF
TGTGCCAGTAGTCCGGGACTAGCCGGGACCCAGTACTTC
>TRBJ1-2|-|TRBV9|-
CASSVARGGYTF
TGTGCCAGCAGCGTAGCTCGGGGTGGCTACACCTTC
>TRBJ1-3|-|TRBV5-5|TRBD1
CASSTKQGALTGNTIYF
TGTGCCAGCAGCACGAAACAGGGGGCCCTTACTGGAAACACCATATATTTT
>TRBJ2-7|few|TRBV29-1|-
CSVQTGDEQYF
TGCAGCGTTCAAACGGGGGATGAGCAGTACTTC
>TRBJ2-7|-|TRBV5-5|-
CASSPAGQSSYEQYF
TGTGCCAGCAGCCCCGCCGGACAAAGCTCCTACGAGCAGTACTTC
>TRBJ2-2|-|TRBV5-4|TRBD1
CASSPRQGNGELFF
TGTGCCAGCAGCCCCCGACAGGGGAACGGGGAGCTGTTTTTT
>TRBJ1-5|-|TRBV6-5|-
CASRKATGNNQPQHF
TGTGCCAGCAGAAAAGCGACAGGAAACAATCAGCCCCAGCATTTT
>TRBJ2-4|-|TRBV18|TRBD1
CASSRQGDIQYF
TGTGCCAGCTCACGACAGGGGGACATTCAGTACTTC
>TRBJ1-6|-|TRBV5-1|TRBD1
CASSLEGQGFNSPLHF
TGCGCCAGCAGCTTGGAGGGACAGGGATTCAATTCACCCCTCCACTTT
>TRBJ1-4|few|TRBV6-1|-
CASRRAGTNEKLFF
TGTGCCAGCAGACGGGCGGGGACCAATGAAAAACTGTTTTTT
>TRBJ2-5|-|TRBV15|TRBD1
CATSGGQAIQETQYF
TGTGCCACCAGCGGCGGACAGGCGATCCAAGAGACCCAGTACTTC
>TRBJ2-2|few|TRBV30|-
CAWSATSGRGKSGELFF
TGTGCCTGGAGTGCAACTTCGGGGAGAGGGAAGTCCGGGGAGCTGTTTTTT